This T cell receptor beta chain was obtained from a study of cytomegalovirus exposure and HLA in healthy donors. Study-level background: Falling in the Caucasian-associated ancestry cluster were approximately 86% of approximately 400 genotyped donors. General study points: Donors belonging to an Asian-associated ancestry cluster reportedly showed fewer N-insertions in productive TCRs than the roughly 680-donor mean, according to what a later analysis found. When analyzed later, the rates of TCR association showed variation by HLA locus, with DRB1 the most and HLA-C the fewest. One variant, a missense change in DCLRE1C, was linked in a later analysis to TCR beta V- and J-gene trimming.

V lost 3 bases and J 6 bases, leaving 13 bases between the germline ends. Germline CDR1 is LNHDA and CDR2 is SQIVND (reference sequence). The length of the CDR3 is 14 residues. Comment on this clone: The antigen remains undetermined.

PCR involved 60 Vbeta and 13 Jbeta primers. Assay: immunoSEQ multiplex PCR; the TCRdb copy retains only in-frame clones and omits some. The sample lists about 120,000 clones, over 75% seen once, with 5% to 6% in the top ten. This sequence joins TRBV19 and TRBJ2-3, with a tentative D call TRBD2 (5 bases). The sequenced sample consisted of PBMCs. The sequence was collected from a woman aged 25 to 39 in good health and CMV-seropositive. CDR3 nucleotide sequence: TGTGCCAGTAGTATTCATACTAGAGCCGATACGCAGTATTTT. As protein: CASSIHTRADTQYF.